Below are 14 T cell receptor beta chains sequenced from a single sample in a study of cytomegalovirus exposure and HLA in healthy donors. Primers for the PCR totalled 60 Vbeta and 13 Jbeta. TCRdb's table, derived via immunoSEQ multiplex PCR, lists solely in-frame clones and lacks some. This table holds under 200,000 clones, about four fifths found once. Sample: PBMCs. These receptors all stem from a woman aged 45 to 65 in good health and CMV-seropositive.

V is TRBV18 and J is TRBJ2-7, with 8 bases aligning to TRBD2. Looked up from germline, CDR1 is KGHSH and CDR2 is LQKENI. The CDR3 is 16 amino acids. After removal of 0 bases from V and 3 bases from J, the junction contained 7 bases not matched to a gene. The CDR3 protein is CASSPPGLAGIYEQYF. The CDR3 DNA sequence: TGTGCCAGCTCACCACCGGGGTTAGCGGGGATCTACGAGCAGTACTTC.

This chain connects TRBV7-3 to TRBJ1-2, with D possibly TRBD1 on 6 matching bases. Germline CDR1 and CDR2: SGHTA and FQGTGA. This CDR3 contains 13 residues. V was shortened by 5 bases and J by 2 bases, with 9 bases between the two germline ends. This CDR3 is CASSPDRNYGYTF. CDR3 sequence (DNA): TGTGCCAGCAGCCCGGACAGAAACTATGGCTACACCTTC.

This clone was detected only once. The CDR3 sequence: CASSPSGYEQYF. The CDR3 DNA reads TGTGCCAGCAGCCCGTCAGGCTACGAGCAGTACTTC. This sequence joins TRBV28 and TRBJ2-5; D is unclear. The J call is in doubt because the DNA end fits TRBJ2-7 better. The CDR3 length is 12 residues. The germline CDR1 and CDR2 sequences are MDHEN and SYDVKM.

The V call is TRBV4-2, the J call TRBJ1-4; tentative D call: TRBD1 (5 bases). The CDR3 totals 15 residues. V lost 0 bases and J 8 bases, leaving 13 bases between the germline ends. Germline CDR1 LGHNA, CDR2 YNFKEQ. The CDR3 nucleotides read TGTGCCAGCAGCCAAGATCCGACAGATGGCGAAAAACTGTTTTTT. It is translated as CASSQDPTDGEKLFF.

This clone turned up a few times. Other DNA sequences in this sample translate to the same CDR3. V usage is TRBV18 and J usage is TRBJ1-2; TRBD1 aligns across 8 bases. With V trimmed by 6 bases and J by 6 bases, 6 bases remained unmatched. Per the germline V gene, CDR1 is KGHSH and CDR2 is LQKENI. The CDR3 length is 13 residues. CDR3 DNA sequence: TGTGCCAGCTCCCAAGGACAGGGTGATGGCTACACCTTC. Amino acids: CASSQGQGDGYTF.

The chain uses TRBV19 and TRBJ1-1; no clear D. The V gene's germline CDR1 is LNHDA and CDR2 SQIVND (reference sequence). Trimming shortened V by 0 bases and J by 6 bases, and 11 bases separated the two germline ends. The CDR3 length is 14 residues. The CDR3 loop is CASSIDPVIAEAFF. CDR3 nucleotide sequence: TGTGCCAGTAGTATAGACCCGGTGATCGCTGAAGCTTTCTTT.

The V and J genes are TRBV18 and TRBJ1-2, with a tentative D call TRBD1 (6 bases). The V end lost 3 bases, the J end lost 5 bases, and 13 bases lay between the germline ends. The germline gives CDR1 KGHSH, CDR2 LQKENI. The CDR3 covers 14 residues. The CDR3 DNA reads TGTGCCAGCTCACCGATGGATCAGGGGTATGGCTACACCTTC. Translating gives CASSPMDQGYGYTF.

This rearrangement joins TRBV27 to TRBJ2-1, with 14 bases fitting TRBD2. Germline CDR1 reads MNHEY; CDR2 reads SMNVEV (reference sequence). J lost 10 bases, V lost 2 bases, and 7 bases had no gene match. The CDR3 extends over 16 amino acids. The CDR3 nucleotides are TGTGCCAGCAGTTTAATTACGGGACTAGCGGGAGTCGAGCAGTTCTTC. Protein: CASSLITGLAGVEQFF.

The chain's CDR3 is CASSEDTGNSYEQYF. The DNA for the CDR3 is TGTGCCAGCAGTGAAGATACCGGGAATTCCTACGAGCAGTACTTC. J is TRBJ2-7 and V is TRBV2; maybe TRBD2 (5 bases). The CDR3 covers 15 residues. Germline V gene lookup returns CDR1 SNHLY and CDR2 FYNNEI. Trimming took off 1 base at V and 1 base at J, with 11 bases between the two ends.

This rearrangement joins TRBV27 to TRBJ2-1, with 11 bases lining up with TRBD2. The CDR3 length is 16 residues. The germline gives CDR1 MNHEY, CDR2 SMNVEV (reference sequence). J gave up 5 bases and V 5 bases, and 8 bases lay outside the gene matches. CDR3 bases: TGTGCCAGCAGTCCGCAACTAGCGGGAGCAAACAATGAGCAGTTCTTC. Its protein product is CASSPQLAGANNEQFF.

This clone appeared a few times. The V call is TRBV27, the J call TRBJ2-1, with a tentative D call TRBD2 (6 bases). Germline V gives CDR1 MNHEY, CDR2 SMNVEV (reference sequence). V lost 4 bases, J lost 7 bases, and 14 bases lay in between. The CDR3 runs 14 residues. The CDR3 sequence is CASSSRRLANEQFF. The CDR3, as DNA: TGTGCCAGCAGTTCCAGGAGGCTAGCGAATGAGCAGTTCTTC.

This chain connects TRBV14 to TRBJ2-2, with D possibly being TRBD2 (5 bases). The CDR3 consists of 16 residues. V was trimmed by 1 base and J by 4 bases, leaving 13 bases between them. CDR1 is SGHDN and CDR2 is FVKESK in the germline V gene. Here the CDR3 DNA reads TGTGCCAGCAGCCAAGGCTTTCGGGGTGGCACCGGGGAGCTGTTTTTT. Encoded protein: CASSQGFRGGTGELFF.

The genes are TRBV27 and TRBJ2-1; possible D gene TRBD2, 6 bases. The CDR3 is made up of 18 amino acids. V lost 2 bases and J lost 0, with 17 bases in between. Germline V lookup: CDR1 MNHEY, CDR2 SMNVEV (reference sequence). In DNA form, the CDR3 reads TGTGCCAGCAGTTTACGGCGGGATACTTTAAGCTCCTACAATGAGCAGTTCTTC. Translated, it gives CASSLRRDTLSSYNEQFF.

V and J are TRBV13 and TRBJ1-1, with a tentative D call TRBD1 (6 bases). CDR3 length: 14 residues. Per germline, CDR1 PRHDT and CDR2 FYEKMQ (reference sequence). V was trimmed by 8 bases and J by 6 bases, leaving 19 bases between them. In DNA form, the CDR3 reads TGTGCCAGCGGCCAAGAGGGGGGGCTTGCTGAAGCTTTCTTT. As protein: CASGQEGGLAEAFF. The whole variable domain, remainder taken from reference TRBV13 and TRBJ1-1, is AAGVIQSPRHLIKEKRETATLKCYPIPRHDTVYWYQQGPGQDPQFLISFYEKMQSDKGSIPDRFSAQQFSDYHSELNMSSLELGDSALYFCASGQEGGLAEAFFGQGTRLTVV.